This paragraph reports one T cell receptor (beta chain). TCRdb redid the calling of the 5' RACE reads with MiXCR, one entry per CDR3 protein. The sample gives around 250,000 distinct CDR3 sequences, 16% of which show up once; less than 30% is in the top ten. This sample was taken from a study of T-cell memory formation after mild COVID-19. The sequenced material came from PBMCs or a T cell subset sorted from them (not recorded which). The receptor's source is a man between 18 and 29 years old who had mild COVID-19 (a few samples of this study predate the infection). Cell type and time point are not known.

The CDR3 region is CASSQDGAGAYNEQFF. The CDR3 DNA reads as TGCGCCAGCAGCCAAGATGGCGCGGGGGCTTACAATGAGCAGTTCTTC. V and J are TRBV4-3 and TRBJ2-1, with D possibly matching TRBD2 (7 bases). V dropped 0 bases and J dropped 4 bases, with 13 bases sitting between them. CDR3 size: 16 residues. Per the germline V gene, CDR1 is LGHNA and CDR2 is YSLEER.